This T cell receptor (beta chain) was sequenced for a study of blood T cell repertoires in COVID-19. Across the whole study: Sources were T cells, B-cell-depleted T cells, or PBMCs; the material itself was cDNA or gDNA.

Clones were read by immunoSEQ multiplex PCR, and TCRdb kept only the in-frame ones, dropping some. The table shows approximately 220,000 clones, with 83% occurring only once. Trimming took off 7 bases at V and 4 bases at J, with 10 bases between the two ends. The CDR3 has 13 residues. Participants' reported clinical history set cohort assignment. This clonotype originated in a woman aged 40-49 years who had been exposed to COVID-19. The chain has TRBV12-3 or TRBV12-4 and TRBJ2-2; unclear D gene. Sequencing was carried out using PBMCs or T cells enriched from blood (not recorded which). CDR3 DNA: TGTGCCAGCATAAGTCAGGCCACCGGGGAGCTGTTTTTT. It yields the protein CASISQATGELFF.